One sample yielded the 32 T cell receptor beta chains listed below, sequenced in a study of blood T cell repertoires in COVID-19. TCRdb's copy holds only in-frame clones and misses some; the assay was immunoSEQ multiplex PCR. The table has tens of thousands of clones, about nine tenths seen once. Input material: peripheral blood. The receptor source for this set is a human donor in a cohort sampled during active COVID-19.

The V call is TRBV6-2 or TRBV6-3, the J call TRBJ1-4; TRBD1 might be the D (6 bases). Germline CDR1 and CDR2: MNHEY and SVGEGT. The CDR3 extends over 14 amino acids. V was shortened by 6 bases and J by 4 bases, with 12 bases between the two germline ends. The DNA for the CDR3 is TGTGCCAGCAGCCTGGACAGCCTTAATGAAAAACTGTTTTTT. Residues: CASSLDSLNEKLFF.

Written as DNA, the CDR3 is TGTGCCAGCAGCTTACAGGGGATCGGCGAGCAGTTCTTC. It translates to CASSLQGIGEQFF. The chain has TRBV7-3 and TRBJ2-1, with a possible D match to TRBD1 (6 bases). Germline CDR1 and CDR2: SGHTA and FQGTGA. V was shortened by 2 bases and J by 10 bases, with 12 bases between the two germline ends. This CDR3 spans 13 amino acids.

V is TRBV5-1 and J is TRBJ2-5; possibly TRBD1 for D (6 bases). The CDR3 extends over 14 amino acids. Trimming left V 8 bases short and J 1 base short, with 15 bases between. Germline V gives CDR1 SGHRS, CDR2 YFSETQ. The CDR3 DNA reads as TGCGCCAGTAGAAGTAAGGGGGTCCAAGAGACCCAGTACTTC. The encoded protein is CASRSKGVQETQYF.

The chain carries TRBV24-1 and TRBJ2-3; 13 bases line up with TRBD2. The CDR3 covers 16 residues. J gave up 4 bases and V 2 bases, and 2 bases lay outside the gene matches. CDR1 is KGHDR and CDR2 is SFDVKD in the germline V gene. This chain's CDR3 is CATSDSTSGRPDTQYF. The CDR3 DNA is TGTGCCACCAGTGATTCGACTAGCGGGAGGCCAGATACGCAGTATTTT.

This rearrangement joins TRBV2 to TRBJ2-3; a weak D match, TRBD2 (6 bases). Germline V gene sequence: CDR1 SNHLY, CDR2 FYNNEI. V was shortened by 8 bases and J by 2 bases, with 14 bases between the two germline ends. This CDR3 is built from 14 residues. DNA of the CDR3: TGTGCCAGCTCGGGACTCTCTTTCACAGATACGCAGTATTTT. This codes for CASSGLSFTDTQYF.

The genes are TRBV4-1 and TRBJ1-1, with 7 bases identical to TRBD1. In germline, CDR1 is MGHRA, CDR2 YSYEKL. Losses at the gene ends were 2 bases for V and 4 bases for J; bases not matched to a gene: 13. This CDR3 contains 17 residues. The CDR3 DNA reads TGCGCCAGCAGCCAAACCGGGACAGCCCTCGGCGTCACTGAAGCTTTCTTT. As protein: CASSQTGTALGVTEAFF.

The genes are TRBV27 and TRBJ1-1; 9 bases agree with TRBD1. Unmatched junction bases numbered 10, after V lost 6 bases and J lost 2 bases. Germline V gives CDR1 MNHEY, CDR2 SMNVEV (reference sequence). The CDR3 runs to 16 residues. As DNA, the CDR3 is TGTGCCAGCAGGGGACAGGGCAACCGGATAAACACTGAAGCTTTCTTT. This translates into CASRGQGNRINTEAFF.

The V and J genes are TRBV14 and TRBJ2-1; 10 bases are a match to TRBD2. Losses at the gene ends were 3 bases for V and 6 bases for J; bases not matched to a gene: 8. The V gene's germline CDR1 is SGHDN and CDR2 FVKESK. The CDR3 contains 16 residues. The chain's CDR3 is CASSHLSGRAGNEQFF. The CDR3 nucleotides are TGTGCCAGCAGCCACCTAAGCGGGAGGGCGGGCAATGAGCAGTTCTTC.

The chain combines TRBV19 with TRBJ2-5, with 11 bases identical to TRBD1. This CDR3 spans 14 amino acids. The V and J ends lost 4 bases and 5 bases, in that order; junction bases with no gene match: 3. Looked up from germline, CDR1 is LNHDA and CDR2 is SQIVND (reference sequence). For the CDR3, the DNA is TGTGCCAGTAGTAAGGACAGGGGGCATGAGACCCAGTACTTC. This translates into CASSKDRGHETQYF.

The CDR3 nucleotides are TGTGCCAGCAGCCAAGTTCACGGGTTTACAGATACGCAGTATTTT. It translates to CASSQVHGFTDTQYF. The rearrangement joins TRBV3-1 (or the pseudogene TRBV3-2) to TRBJ2-3; D not certain. The CDR3 loop spans 15 amino acids. The germline V and J ends were trimmed by 1 base and 3 bases, with 11 bases remaining between them. Germline-derived CDR1 and CDR2 are LGHDT and YNNKEL (reference sequence).

The chain recombines TRBV7-2 with TRBJ2-7, with TRBD2 as a possible D gene (6 bases). V was cut by 0 bases and J by 4 bases, with 7 bases left in between. Germline CDR1 SGHTA, CDR2 FQGNSA. This CDR3 has 13 residues. For the CDR3, the DNA is TGTGCCAGCAGCTTAGCAGGGACTTACGAGCAGTACTTC. Its protein product is CASSLAGTYEQYF.

The V gene is TRBV10-3, the J gene TRBJ1-1; D unresolved. With 11 bases removed from V and 2 bases from J, the gap between germline ends came to 18 bases. Germline V gives CDR1 ENHRY, CDR2 SYGVKD. The CDR3 runs 14 residues. Here the CDR3 reads CAPVREGINTEAFF. As DNA, the CDR3 is TGTGCCCCCGTCCGAGAGGGCATAAACACTGAAGCTTTCTTT.

The V gene is TRBV14, the J gene TRBJ2-7; D is ambiguous. The V gene lost 0 bases and the J gene lost 5 bases, with 8 bases spanning the gap. The CDR3 consists of 13 residues. Looked up from germline, CDR1 is SGHDN and CDR2 is FVKESK. CDR3: CASSQEGAHEQYF. In nucleotides, the CDR3 is TGTGCCAGCAGCCAAGAAGGAGCCCACGAGCAGTACTTC.

The gene calls are TRBV6-6 and TRBJ1-6; 11 nucleotides align to TRBD1. The V gene's germline CDR1 is MNHNY and CDR2 SVGAGI (reference sequence). The CDR3 extends over 14 amino acids. V gave up 6 bases and J gave up 10 bases; unmatched junction bases: 5. DNA for the CDR3: TGTGCCAGCAGCACCGGGACAGGGGGGTCACCCCTCCACTTT. It yields the protein CASSTGTGGSPLHF.

J is TRBJ1-2 and V is TRBV7-9; no reliable D call. V was trimmed by 1 base and J by 5 bases, leaving 11 bases between them. The CDR3 contains 14 residues. Germline V lookup: CDR1 SEHNR, CDR2 FQNEAQ (reference sequence). The CDR3 reads CASSLVGRRYGYTF. In DNA form, the CDR3 reads TGTGCCAGCAGCTTAGTAGGCAGGCGTTATGGCTACACCTTC. Full variable domain (missing parts from reference TRBV7-9 and TRBJ1-2): DTGVSQNPRHKITKRGQNVTFRCDPISEHNRLYWYRQTLGQGPEFLTYFQNEAQLEKSRLLSDRFSAERPKGSFSTLEIQRTEQGDSAMYLCASSLVGRRYGYTFGSGTRLTVV.

The rearrangement links TRBV19 to TRBJ2-1; TRBD2 aligns across 8 bases. J was trimmed by 2 bases and V by 4 bases; bases with no gene match: 4. The V gene's germline CDR1 is LNHDA and CDR2 SQIVND (reference sequence). CDR3 length: 15 amino acids. CDR3 DNA sequence: TGTGCCAGTAGTACGGATAGCGGGACCTACAATGAGCAGTTCTTC. It specifies CASSTDSGTYNEQFF.

The rearrangement joins TRBV19 to TRBJ1-1; 7 bases are a match to TRBD1. V shed 7 bases, J shed 10 bases, and the junction held 6 bases outside the gene matches. The germline gives CDR1 LNHDA, CDR2 SQIVND (reference sequence). This CDR3 is 11 amino acids long. The DNA of the CDR3 is TGTGCCAGTACAGGGGGATGGGGAGCTTTCTTT. Its protein is CASTGGWGAFF.

The chain recombines TRBV6-5 with TRBJ1-5; the D is unclear. The CDR3 spans 13 residues. V was clipped by 2 bases and J by 5 bases, with 7 bases between them. Germline CDR1 is MNHEY and CDR2 is SVGAGI. In DNA, the CDR3 is TGTGCCAGCAGTTACGGTCGGGATCAGCCCCAGCATTTT. This sequence encodes CASSYGRDQPQHF.

This sequence joins TRBV5-1 and TRBJ2-5; TRBD2 aligns across 8 bases. In germline, CDR1 is SGHRS, CDR2 YFSETQ. The length of the CDR3 is 14 residues. The V gene end was trimmed by 4 bases and the J gene end by 2 bases; junction bases not matched to a gene: 4. Here the CDR3 reads CASSAGGPQETQYF. The CDR3 nucleotides read TGCGCCAGCAGCGCGGGGGGACCTCAAGAGACCCAGTACTTC.

The rearrangement joins TRBV19 to TRBJ1-2; D uncertain. This CDR3 has 14 amino acids. Trimming removed 3 bases at V and 5 bases at J, with 13 bases between. CDR1 is LNHDA and CDR2 is SQIVND in the germline V gene (reference sequence). The CDR3 is CASSIPWRAYGYTF. CDR3 bases: TGTGCCAGTAGTATCCCCTGGAGGGCGTATGGCTACACCTTC.

V is TRBV5-1 and J is TRBJ2-7; TRBD1 matches at 7 bases. Losses at the gene ends were 2 bases for V and 1 base for J; bases not matched to a gene: 6. The CDR3 has 15 amino acids. Germline CDR1 and CDR2: SGHRS and YFSETQ. CDR3 sequence: CASSFLGQTSYEQYF. Here the CDR3 DNA reads TGCGCCAGCAGCTTCCTGGGACAGACTTCCTACGAGCAGTACTTC.

This clone has only one observation. The chain is built from TRBV19 and TRBJ2-1; perhaps TRBD2 as D (5 bases). The ends were cut back, 6 bases at V and 1 base at J, with 28 bases in the middle. The CDR3 is 20 amino acids. CDR1 is LNHDA and CDR2 is SQIVND in the germline V gene (reference sequence). CDR3 sequence (DNA): TGTGCCAGTAGCACCGACTCACTAGTGGCCCTCACTTTATCCTACAATGAGCAGTTCTTC. It codes for CASSTDSLVALTLSYNEQFF.

V gene TRBV19 combines with J gene TRBJ1-4; D gene unclear. Germline V CDR1 and CDR2: LNHDA, SQIVND (reference sequence). Trimming left V 8 bases short and J 6 bases short, with 13 bases between. CDR3 length: 13 amino acids. The CDR3 nucleotides are TGTGCCAGTTCAGTCAGAGGAGATGAAAAACTGTTTTTT. It specifies CASSVRGDEKLFF.

This clone was seen a single time. V and J are TRBV7-8 and TRBJ2-3; D gene unclear. Looked up from germline, CDR1 is SGHVS and CDR2 is FQNEAQ. This CDR3 has 14 amino acids. V was pared by 0 bases and J by 2 bases, with 6 bases between. This CDR3 is CASSLALYTDTQYF. The CDR3 DNA is TGTGCCAGCAGCTTAGCGCTCTACACAGATACGCAGTATTTT.

The chain is built from TRBV29-1 and TRBJ2-3; weak D call: TRBD1 (6 bases). CDR3 length: 15 residues. V dropped 6 bases and J dropped 0 bases, with 16 bases sitting between them. The germline gives CDR1 SQVTM, CDR2 ANQGSEA. DNA of the CDR3: TGCAGCGTAGCGCCCAGGGGCTCAAGCACAGATACGCAGTATTTT. Translated, it gives CSVAPRGSSTDTQYF.

The gene calls are TRBV30 and TRBJ1-1, with 8 bases that match TRBD1. This CDR3 has 14 residues. CDR1 is GTSNPN, CDR2 SVGIG, per germline (reference sequence). J lost 3 bases, V lost 0 bases, and 3 bases had no gene match. The CDR3 sequence: CAWSVVRGHTEAFF. As DNA, the CDR3 is TGTGCCTGGAGTGTAGTCAGGGGGCACACTGAAGCTTTCTTT.

The chain carries TRBV5-1 and TRBJ2-5, with D possibly being TRBD1 (6 bases). The V end lost 3 bases, the J end lost 5 bases, and 11 bases lay between the germline ends. There are 13 residues in the CDR3. Germline V gene data show CDR1 as SGHRS and CDR2 as YFSETQ. CDR3: CASSSGQAETQYF. CDR3 coding DNA: TGCGCCAGCAGCTCGGGACAAGCGGAGACCCAGTACTTC.

The V gene is TRBV9, the J gene TRBJ2-2; TRBD2 matches at 15 bases. This CDR3 has 17 amino acids. Unmatched junction bases numbered 0, after V lost 3 bases and J lost 0 bases. Germline V CDR1 and CDR2: SGDLS, YYNGEE. The CDR3 loop reads CASSGTSGGANTGELFF. As DNA, the CDR3 is TGTGCCAGCAGCGGGACTAGCGGGGGGGCGAACACCGGGGAGCTGTTTTTT.

This chain uses TRBV19 with TRBJ2-7; a possible D gene is TRBD2 (6 bases). In germline, CDR1 is LNHDA, CDR2 SQIVND (reference sequence). This CDR3 is built from 12 residues. V was trimmed by 3 bases and J by 4 bases, leaving 7 bases between them. The CDR3 protein is CASSMEGYEQYF. The CDR3 region has the DNA TGTGCCAGTAGTATGGAGGGGTACGAGCAGTACTTC.

The CDR3 reads CASSPGTGSYEQYF. The CDR3 coding sequence is TGTGCCAGCAGCCCCGGGACAGGCTCCTACGAGCAGTACTTC. The rearrangement joins TRBV6-5 to TRBJ2-7, with TRBD1 matching 8 bases. This CDR3 has 14 residues. Germline values: CDR1 MNHEY, CDR2 SVGAGI. V shed 6 bases and J 0 bases; nucleotides not matched to a gene: 4.

The chain couples TRBV25-1 to TRBJ1-2, with D maybe TRBD1 (5 bases). The germline gives CDR1 MGHDK, CDR2 SYGVNS. CDR3 size: 16 residues. V was cut by 1 base and J by 0 bases, with 12 bases left in between. Written as DNA, the CDR3 is TGTGCCAGCAGTGAATCTACAGGATGGGCTAACTATGGCTACACCTTC. Translated: CASSESTGWANYGYTF.

V gene TRBV5-4 combines with J gene TRBJ2-7; 13 nucleotides align to TRBD2. V lost 3 bases, J lost 6 bases, and 6 bases stayed unmatched. This CDR3 is 15 amino acids long. Germline V gene lookup returns CDR1 SGHNT and CDR2 YYREEE (reference sequence). The CDR3 sequence: CASSSGLAGPAEQYF. As DNA, the CDR3 is TGTGCCAGCAGCTCGGGACTAGCGGGACCGGCCGAGCAGTACTTC. The full variable domain, rest sourced from reference TRBV5-4 and TRBJ2-7, is ETGVTQSPTHLIKTRGQQVTLRCSSQSGHNTVSWYQQALGQGPQFIFQYYREEENGRGNFPPRFSGLQFPNYSSELNVNALELDDSALYLCASSSGLAGPAEQYFGPGTRLTVT.